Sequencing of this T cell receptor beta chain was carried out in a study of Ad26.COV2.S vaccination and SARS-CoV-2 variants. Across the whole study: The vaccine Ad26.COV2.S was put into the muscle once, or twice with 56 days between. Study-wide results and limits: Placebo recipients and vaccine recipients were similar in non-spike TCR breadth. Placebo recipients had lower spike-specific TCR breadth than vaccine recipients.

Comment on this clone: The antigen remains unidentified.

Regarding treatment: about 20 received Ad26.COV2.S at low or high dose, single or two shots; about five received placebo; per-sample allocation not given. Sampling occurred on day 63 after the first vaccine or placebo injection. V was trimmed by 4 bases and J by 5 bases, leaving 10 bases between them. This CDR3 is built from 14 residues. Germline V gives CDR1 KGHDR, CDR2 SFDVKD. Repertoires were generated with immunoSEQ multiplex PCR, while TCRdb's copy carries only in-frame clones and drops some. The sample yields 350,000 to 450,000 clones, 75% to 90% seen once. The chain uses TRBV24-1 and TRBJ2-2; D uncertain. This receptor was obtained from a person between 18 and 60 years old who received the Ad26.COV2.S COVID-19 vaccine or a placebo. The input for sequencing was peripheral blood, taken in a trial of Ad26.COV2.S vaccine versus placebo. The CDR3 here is CATSELSRTGELFF. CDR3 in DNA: TGTGCCACCAGTGAACTCTCTAGAACCGGGGAGCTGTTTTTT.